This record concerns one T cell receptor (beta chain) sequence. Germline CDR1 and CDR2: LNHNV and YYDKDF (reference sequence). Trimming shortened V by 0 bases and J by 2 bases, and 11 bases separated the two germline ends. CDR3 length: 15 amino acids. These data originate in a study of shared T cell receptors in the human thymus. Sequenced by immunoSEQ multiplex PCR; TCRdb stores in-frame clones only, minus some. The table has roughly 560,000 clones, around 78% seen once. The same sample was also used in a study of human thymus T cells. As that study records: Samples came from healthy Finnish infants during open corrective cardiac surgery.

The TCR sequence derives from a boy younger than two with a congenital heart defect. V and J are TRBV15 and TRBJ2-7, with D maybe TRBD2 (6 bases). The source material was thymocytes. CDR3: CATSREGGSTYEQYF. CDR3 DNA sequence: TGTGCCACCAGCAGAGAGGGAGGTTCTACCTACGAGCAGTACTTC. Based on the CDR3 plus reference TRBV15 and TRBJ2-7, the full variable domain is DAMVIQNPRYQVTQFGKPVTLSCSQTLNHNVMYWYQQKSSQAPKLLFHYYDKDFNNEADTPDNFQSRRPNTSFCFLDIRSPGLGDTAMYLCATSREGGSTYEQYFGPGTRLTVT.